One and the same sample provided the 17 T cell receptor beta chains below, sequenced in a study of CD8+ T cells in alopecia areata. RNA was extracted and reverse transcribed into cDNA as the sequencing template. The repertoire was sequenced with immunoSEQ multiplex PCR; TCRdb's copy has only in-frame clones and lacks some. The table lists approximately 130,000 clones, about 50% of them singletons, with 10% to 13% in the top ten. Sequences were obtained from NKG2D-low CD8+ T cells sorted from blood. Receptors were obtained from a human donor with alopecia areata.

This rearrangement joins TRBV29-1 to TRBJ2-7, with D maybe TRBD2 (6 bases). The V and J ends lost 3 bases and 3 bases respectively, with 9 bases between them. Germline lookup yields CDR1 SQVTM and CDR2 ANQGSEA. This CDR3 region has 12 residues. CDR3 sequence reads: CSVESSVYEQYF. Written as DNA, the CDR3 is TGCAGCGTTGAGTCTAGCGTCTACGAGCAGTACTTC.

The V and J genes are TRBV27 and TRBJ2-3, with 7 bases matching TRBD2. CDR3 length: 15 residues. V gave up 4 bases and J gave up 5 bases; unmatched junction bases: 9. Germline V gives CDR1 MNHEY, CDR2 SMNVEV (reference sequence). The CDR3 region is CASSSLAEGIDTQYF. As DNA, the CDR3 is TGTGCCAGCAGTTCCCTAGCGGAGGGGATAGATACGCAGTATTTT.

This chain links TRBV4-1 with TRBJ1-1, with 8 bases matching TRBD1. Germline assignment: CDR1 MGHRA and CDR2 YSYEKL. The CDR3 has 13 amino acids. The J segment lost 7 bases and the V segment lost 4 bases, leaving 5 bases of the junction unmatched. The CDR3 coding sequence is TGCGCCAGCAGCCTGACAGGGGCGAATGAAGCTTTCTTT. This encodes CASSLTGANEAFF.

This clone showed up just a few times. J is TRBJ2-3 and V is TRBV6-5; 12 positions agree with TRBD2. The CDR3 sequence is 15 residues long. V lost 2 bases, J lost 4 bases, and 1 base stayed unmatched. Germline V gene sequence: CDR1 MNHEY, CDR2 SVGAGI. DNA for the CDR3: TGTGCCAGCAGTTACCGACTAGCGGGGGCAGATACGCAGTATTTT. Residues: CASSYRLAGADTQYF.

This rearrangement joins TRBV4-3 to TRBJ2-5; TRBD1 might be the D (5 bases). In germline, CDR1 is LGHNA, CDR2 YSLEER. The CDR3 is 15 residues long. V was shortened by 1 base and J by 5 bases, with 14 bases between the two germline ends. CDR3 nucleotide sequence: TGCGCCAGCAGCCAAGTCAGGGAAGGCGAGGAGACCCAGTACTTC. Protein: CASSQVREGEETQYF.

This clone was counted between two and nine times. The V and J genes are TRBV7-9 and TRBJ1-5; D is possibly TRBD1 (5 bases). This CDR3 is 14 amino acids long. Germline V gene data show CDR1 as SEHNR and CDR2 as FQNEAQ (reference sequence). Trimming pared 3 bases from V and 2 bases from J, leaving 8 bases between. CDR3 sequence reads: CASSLGRGNQPQHF. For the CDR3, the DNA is TGTGCCAGCAGCTTGGGGCGGGGCAATCAGCCCCAGCATTTT.

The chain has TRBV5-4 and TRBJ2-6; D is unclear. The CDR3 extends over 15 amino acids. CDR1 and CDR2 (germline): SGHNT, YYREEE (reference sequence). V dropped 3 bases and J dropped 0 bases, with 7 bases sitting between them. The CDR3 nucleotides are TGTGCCAGCAGCTCAACAGTCTCTGGGGCCAACGTCCTGACTTTC. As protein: CASSSTVSGANVLTF.

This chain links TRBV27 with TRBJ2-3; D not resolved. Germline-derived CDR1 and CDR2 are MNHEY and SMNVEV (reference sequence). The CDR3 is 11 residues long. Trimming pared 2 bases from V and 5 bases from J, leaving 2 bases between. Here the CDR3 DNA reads TGTGCCAGCAGTTTAAGAGATACGCAGTATTTT. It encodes CASSLRDTQYF.

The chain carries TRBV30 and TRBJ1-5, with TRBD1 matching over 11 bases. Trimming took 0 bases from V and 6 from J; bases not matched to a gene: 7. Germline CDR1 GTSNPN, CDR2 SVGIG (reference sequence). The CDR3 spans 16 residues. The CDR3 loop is CAWSVGVGQGGQPQHF. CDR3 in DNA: TGTGCCTGGAGTGTAGGTGTGGGACAGGGGGGTCAGCCCCAGCATTTT. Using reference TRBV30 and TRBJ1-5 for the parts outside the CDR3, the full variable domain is SQTIHQWPATLVQPVGSPLSLECTVEGTSNPNLYWYRQAAGRGLQLLFYSVGIGQISSEVPQNLSASRPQDRQFILSSKKLLLSDSGFYLCAWSVGVGQGGQPQHFGDGTRLSIL.

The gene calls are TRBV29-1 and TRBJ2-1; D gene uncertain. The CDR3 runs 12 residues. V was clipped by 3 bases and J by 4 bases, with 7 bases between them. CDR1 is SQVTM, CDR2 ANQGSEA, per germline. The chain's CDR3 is CSVDYRYNEQFF. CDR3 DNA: TGCAGCGTTGATTACCGGTACAATGAGCAGTTCTTC.

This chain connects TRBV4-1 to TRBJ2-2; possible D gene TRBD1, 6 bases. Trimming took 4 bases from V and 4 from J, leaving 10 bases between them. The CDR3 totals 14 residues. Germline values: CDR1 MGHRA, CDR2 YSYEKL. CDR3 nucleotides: TGCGCCAGCAGCCCGGAAGGGGGCACCGGGGAGCTGTTTTTT. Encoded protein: CASSPEGGTGELFF.

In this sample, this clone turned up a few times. CDR3 sequence: CASSPGTAETQYF. DNA for the CDR3: TGTGCCAGCTCCCCCGGGACCGCCGAAACCCAGTACTTC. The chain is built from TRBV18 and TRBJ2-5, with D perhaps being TRBD1 or TRBD2 (5 bases each). Deletions cut 6 bases from V and 8 bases from J, with 16 bases between. The germline V gene has CDR1 KGHSH and CDR2 LQKENI. The length of the CDR3 is 13 residues.

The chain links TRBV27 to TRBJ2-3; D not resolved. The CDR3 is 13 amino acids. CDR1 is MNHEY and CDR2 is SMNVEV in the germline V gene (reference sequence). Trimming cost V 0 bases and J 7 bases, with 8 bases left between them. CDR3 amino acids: CASSLSNWNTQYF. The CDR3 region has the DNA TGTGCCAGCAGTTTATCGAACTGGAATACGCAGTATTTT.

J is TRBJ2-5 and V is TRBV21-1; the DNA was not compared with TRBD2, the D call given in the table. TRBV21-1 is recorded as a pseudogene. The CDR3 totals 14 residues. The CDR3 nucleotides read TGTGCCAGCAGCAAAGCGCGTGGGAGAGAGACCCAGTACTTC. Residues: CASSKARGRETQYF.

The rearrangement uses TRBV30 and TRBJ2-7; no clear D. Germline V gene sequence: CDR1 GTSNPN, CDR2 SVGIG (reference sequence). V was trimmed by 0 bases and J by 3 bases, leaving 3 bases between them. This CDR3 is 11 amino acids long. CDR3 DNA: TGTGCCTGGAGTGTAGTCTACGAGCAGTACTTC. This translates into CAWSVVYEQYF.

The CDR3 DNA reads as TGTGCCAGCAGCTTAGTGGGTGAGCAGTACTTC. Translation: CASSLVGEQYF. The chain uses TRBV7-2 and TRBJ2-7, with D uncertain. Per germline, CDR1 SGHTA and CDR2 FQGNSA. The CDR3 has 11 residues. V lost 1 base and J lost 7, with 5 bases in between.

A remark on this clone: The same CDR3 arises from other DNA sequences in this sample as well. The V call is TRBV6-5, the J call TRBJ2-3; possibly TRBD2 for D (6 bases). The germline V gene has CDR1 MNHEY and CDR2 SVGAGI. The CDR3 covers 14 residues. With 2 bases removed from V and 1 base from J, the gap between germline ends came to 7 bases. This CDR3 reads CASSYGGGTDTQYF. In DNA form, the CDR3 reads TGTGCCAGCAGTTACGGAGGGGGCACAGATACGCAGTATTTT.